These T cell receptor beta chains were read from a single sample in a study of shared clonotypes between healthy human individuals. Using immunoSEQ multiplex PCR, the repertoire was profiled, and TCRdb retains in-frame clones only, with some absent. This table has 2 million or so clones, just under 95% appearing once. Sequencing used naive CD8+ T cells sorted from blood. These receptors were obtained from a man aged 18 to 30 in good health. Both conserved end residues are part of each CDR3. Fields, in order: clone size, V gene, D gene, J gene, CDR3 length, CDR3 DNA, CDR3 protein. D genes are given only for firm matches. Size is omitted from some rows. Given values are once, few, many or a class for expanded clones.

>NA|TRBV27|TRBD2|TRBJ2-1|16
TGTGCCAGCAGTCCCGGGACTAGCGGAGCTTACAATGAGCAGTTCTTC
CASSPGTSGAYNEQFF
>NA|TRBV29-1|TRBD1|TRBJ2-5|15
TGCAGCGCAGACGAAACAGGGGGCCGGGGAGAGACCCAGTACTTC
CSADETGGRGETQYF
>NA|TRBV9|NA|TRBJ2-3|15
TGTGCCAGTATTGAGGGAACCTCTAGCACAGATACGCAGTATTTT
CASIEGTSSTDTQYF
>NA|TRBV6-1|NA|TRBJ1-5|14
TGTGCCAAGATAGACAGGATTAGCAATCAGCCCCAGCATTTT
CAKIDRISNQPQHF
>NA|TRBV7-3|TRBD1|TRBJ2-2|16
TGTGCCAGCAGCGGTGGACAGGGAATGAACACCGGGGAGCTGTTTTTT
CASSGGQGMNTGELFF
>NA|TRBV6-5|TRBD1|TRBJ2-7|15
TGTGCCAGCAGTCCCGGGACAGGGGGCCCCTACGAGCAGTACTTC
CASSPGTGGPYEQYF
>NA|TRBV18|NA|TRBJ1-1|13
TGTGCCAGCTCCCGCAGGGAGAACACTGAAGCTTTCTTT
CASSRRENTEAFF
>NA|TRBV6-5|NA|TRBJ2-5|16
TGTGCCAGCAGTTATACGGGGGAAGGGGACCAAGAGACCCAGTACTTC
CASSYTGEGDQETQYF
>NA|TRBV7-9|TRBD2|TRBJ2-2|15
TGTGCCAGCAGCCATCCGGGCGGGAGCACCGGGGAGCTGTTTTTT
CASSHPGGSTGELFF
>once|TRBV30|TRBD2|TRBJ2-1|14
TGTGCCTGGAGTAATAGCGGGGGGATGAGTGAGCAGTTCTTC
CAWSNSGGMSEQFF
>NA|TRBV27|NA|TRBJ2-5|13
TGTGCCAGCAGTTCCGACCGGGGGGAGACCCAGTACTTC
CASSSDRGETQYF
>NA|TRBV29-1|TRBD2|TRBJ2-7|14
TGCAGCGTTGTAGCGGGGACCAACTCCTACGAGCAGTACTTC
CSVVAGTNSYEQYF
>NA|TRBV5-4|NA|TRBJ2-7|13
TGTGCCAGCAGCTTGGGTCCCCCCTACGAGCAGTACTTC
CASSLGPPYEQYF
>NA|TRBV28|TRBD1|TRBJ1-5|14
TGTGCCAGCAGTTTAACCCAGGGGGAACAGCCCCAGCATTTT
CASSLTQGEQPQHF
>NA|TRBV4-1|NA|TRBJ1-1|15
TGCGCCAGCAGCCAAGATAGGACGGAGAACACTGAAGCTTTCTTT
CASSQDRTENTEAFF
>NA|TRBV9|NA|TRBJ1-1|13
TGTGCCAGCAGCTTCGACAGTGGCACTGAAGCTTTCTTT
CASSFDSGTEAFF
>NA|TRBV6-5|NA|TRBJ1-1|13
TGTGCCAGCAGTTTCGGGGGGCCTGATGAAGCTTTCTTT
CASSFGGPDEAFF
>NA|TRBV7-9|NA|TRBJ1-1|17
TGTGCCAGCAGCTTAAGGGTCGGAGGGGATTGGGACACTGAAGCTTTCTTT
CASSLRVGGDWDTEAFF
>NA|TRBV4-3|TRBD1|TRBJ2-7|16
TGCGCCAGCAGCTTGTCGCCGGGACAGGGATTCTACGAGCAGTACTTC
CASSLSPGQGFYEQYF
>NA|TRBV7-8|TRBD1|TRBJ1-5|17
TGTGCCAGCAGCTTCCTCCGGGACAGAGACTACAATCAGCCCCAGCATTTT
CASSFLRDRDYNQPQHF
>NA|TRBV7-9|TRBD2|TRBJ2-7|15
TGTGCCAGCAGCTTAGCGGGACTAGCGGGGGTCGAGCAGTACTTC
CASSLAGLAGVEQYF
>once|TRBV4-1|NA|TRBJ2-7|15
TGCGCCAGCAGCCAGATACAAGCGGAGGCCTACGAGCAGTACTTC
CASSQIQAEAYEQYF
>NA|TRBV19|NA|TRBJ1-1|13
TGTGCCAGTAGTATCAGTGGGAACACTGAAGCTTTCTTT
CASSISGNTEAFF
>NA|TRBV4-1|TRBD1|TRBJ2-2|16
TGCGCCAGCAGCCCGCGGACAGGGTCGAACACCGGGGAGCTGTTTTTT
CASSPRTGSNTGELFF
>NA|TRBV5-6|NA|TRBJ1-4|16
TGTGCCAGCAGCTTGGATATTTCGACAGCTAGGGAAAAACTGTTTTTT
CASSLDISTAREKLFF
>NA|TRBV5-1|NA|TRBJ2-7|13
TGCGCCAGCAGCTTAGGTGTTTCCTACGAGCAGTACTTC
CASSLGVSYEQYF
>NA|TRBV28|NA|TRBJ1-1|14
TGTGCCAGCAGTTTCCGGGGTGAAAACACTGAAGCTTTCTTT
CASSFRGENTEAFF
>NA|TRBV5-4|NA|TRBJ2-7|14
TGTGCCAGCAGCTTGGAGACAGGTTCCTACGAGCAGTACTTC
CASSLETGSYEQYF
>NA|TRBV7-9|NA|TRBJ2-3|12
TGTGCCAGCACCACAGAAGCAGATACGCAGTATTTT
CASTTEADTQYF
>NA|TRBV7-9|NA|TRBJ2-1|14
TGTGCCAGCAGCTCCCCGGACAGTCGGGATGAGCAGTTCTTC
CASSSPDSRDEQFF
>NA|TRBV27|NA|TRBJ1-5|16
TGTGCCAGCAGTTCCCTAGGCGGGGGGCCTGACCAGCCCCAGCATTTT
CASSSLGGGPDQPQHF
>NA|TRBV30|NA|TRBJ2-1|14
TGTGCCTGGAGTAACGGCTTGGGATACAATGAGCAGTTCTTC
CAWSNGLGYNEQFF
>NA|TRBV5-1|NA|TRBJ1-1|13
TGCGCCAGCAGCTTGAGGGCGGGATATGAAGCTTTCTTT
CASSLRAGYEAFF
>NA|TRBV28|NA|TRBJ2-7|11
TGTGCCAGCAGTCCCCATTACGAGCAGTACTTC
CASSPHYEQYF
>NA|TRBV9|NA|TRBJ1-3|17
TGTGCCAGCAGCGCCGCAGGACTGCTTAGCTCTGGAAACACCATATATTTT
CASSAAGLLSSGNTIYF
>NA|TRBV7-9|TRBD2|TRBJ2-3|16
TGTGCCAGCAGCTCTATGATAGCGGGAGGCACAGATACGCAGTATTTT
CASSSMIAGGTDTQYF
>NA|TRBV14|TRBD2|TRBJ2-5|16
TGTGCCAGCAGCTCCGACCGGGAGGTACAACAAGAGACCCAGTACTTC
CASSSDREVQQETQYF
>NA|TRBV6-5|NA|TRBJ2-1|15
TGTGCCAGCAGTTACTCGGATAAAGGCCACTATGAGCAGTTCTTC
CASSYSDKGHYEQFF
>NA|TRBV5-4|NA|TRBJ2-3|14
TGTGCCAGCAGCTGGACTAAGTACACAGATACGCAGTATTTT
CASSWTKYTDTQYF
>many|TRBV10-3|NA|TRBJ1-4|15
TGTGCCATCAGTGATATGAGCTCAACTAATGAAAAACTGTTTTTT
CAISDMSSTNEKLFF
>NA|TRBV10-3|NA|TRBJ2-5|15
TGTGCCATCAGTGAGTCAGGAGGGCGAGGTGAGACCCAGTACTTC
CAISESGGRGETQYF